Reported below is one T cell receptor beta chain. This sample was taken from a study of control samples from healthy donors and cancer patients. This table comes from immunoSEQ multiplex PCR, and its TCRdb copy is limited to in-frame clones, with some not included. The sample consists of roughly 130,000 clones, about 95% of them appearing once. This CDR3 region has 15 residues. V lost 1 base to trimming and J lost 4 bases; unmatched junction nucleotides: 3. Germline CDR1 is SGHAT and CDR2 is FQNNGV. Sequencing was done on a sample of blood. This sequence joins TRBV11-2 and TRBJ1-2; 10 bases align to TRBD1. The sequence was obtained from a man under 40 in good health. The CDR3 sequence: CASSLGTGGTYGYTF. The CDR3 DNA follows: TGTGCCAGCAGCTTAGGGACAGGGGGTACCTATGGCTACACCTTC.